Described below is a single T cell receptor beta chain sequence and its context. The data derive from a study of blood T cell repertoires in COVID-19. At the level of the study: Samples of COVID-19 (acute and convalescent) were obtained from the United States, Italy and Spain. In each case, the material was cDNA or gDNA derived from T cells, B-cell-depleted T cells, or PBMCs.

Original processing methods: Quantification of nucleated cells was approximated via reference gene primer amplification. This table comes from immunoSEQ multiplex PCR, and its TCRdb copy is limited to in-frame clones, with some not included. The V and J calls and the clone size are those of that table, but D and trimming were determined from the DNA. The profile covers 65,000 to 80,000 clones, with roughly 89% appearing a single time and 1.5% to 2.5% taken by the ten largest. In germline, CDR1 is SEHNR, CDR2 FQNEAQ (reference sequence). Between the trimmed V and J ends, which lost 1 base and 8 bases, there was a span of 9 bases. This CDR3 has 13 amino acids.

The chain is built from TRBV7-9 and TRBJ2-1, with unresolved D. Sequences were obtained from peripheral blood. This sequence originates from a man aged 30-40 years with acute or convalescent COVID-19. The CDR3 coding sequence is TGTGCCAGCAGCTTAGTTCTTCCCGATGAGCAGTTCTTC. Translation: CASSLVLPDEQFF.